Listed below are T cell receptor beta chains from one sample, sequenced in a study of tumor and adjacent non-tumor tissue in lung cancer. One entry per CDR3 protein results from TCRdb running MiXCR on the multiplex PCR reads. The sample lists approximately 110,000 distinct CDR3 sequences, 62% occurring once. The sequenced sample consisted of distant non-tumor lung tissue. The receptors were gathered from a man aged 55 to 70 with non-small cell lung cancer. CDR3s include the opening cysteine and the closing phenylalanine or tryptophan. D genes are given only for firm matches. Clone size is stated in some rows and not others, as once, few, many or a class when expanded.

15	TRBV29-1	many	TRBJ2-2	TRBD2	CSVELAGIDTGELFF	TGCAGCGTTGAACTAGCGGGAATCGACACCGGGGAGCTGTTTTTT
15	TRBV4-2	-	TRBJ2-1	-	CASSLSVGADNEQFF	TGTGCCAGCAGCCTTTCAGTGGGGGCAGATAATGAACAGTTCTTC
16	TRBV6-5	-	TRBJ2-1	-	CASSYYRGSSYSEQFF	TGTGCCAGCAGTTACTATAGGGGGAGCTCCTACAGTGAGCAGTTCTTC
14	TRBV11-3	few	TRBJ2-1	TRBD2	CASSWEGLGSEQCF	TGTGCCAGCAGCTGGGAAGGACTAGGGAGTGAGCAGTGCTTC
15	TRBV11-2	-	TRBJ1-4	-	CVSSRSGTSNEKLFF	TGTGTCAGTAGCAGAAGTGGGACAAGTAATGAAAAACTGTTTTTT
16	TRBV12-3/TRBV12-4	-	TRBJ2-3	-	CAISQTSGYGTDKQYF	TGTGCCATCAGCCAAACATCGGGGTACGGCACAGATAAGCAGTATTTT
15	TRBV6-5	many	TRBJ2-5	-	CASSYRGGKVETQYF	TGTGCCAGCAGTTACCGCGGAGGGAAGGTGGAGACCCAGTACTTC
13	TRBV2	-	TRBJ2-3	-	CANRTSAEDTQYF	TGTGCCAACAGAACGTCCGCTGAGGATACGCAGTATTTT
14	TRBV5-4	many	TRBJ2-1	-	CAITWRQGNNEQFF	TGTGCCATTACGTGGCGGCAGGGTAACAATGAGCAGTTCTTC
14	TRBV11-2	-	TRBJ1-2	-	CANSLNEGVYGHTF	TGTGCCAACAGCCTTAATGAGGGAGTCTATGGCCACACCTTC
15	TRBV4-3	many	TRBJ2-7	-	CASSQAGADTYEQYF	TGCGCCAGCAGCCAAGCTGGAGCGGACACCTACGAGCAGTACTTC
14	TRBV7-9	many	TRBJ2-3	-	CASSSSGITDTQYF	TGTGCCAGCAGCTCGAGCGGTATCACAGATACGCAGTATTTT
17	TRBV6-5	-	TRBJ2-5	-	CGSSYGVGTQLQETQYF	TGTGGCAGCAGTTACGGGGTGGGGACCCAACTTCAAGAGACCCAGTACTTC
14	TRBV4-3	medium-sized	TRBJ1-2	TRBD1	CASSRGTGNYGYTF	TGCGCCAGCAGCCGAGGGACAGGCAACTATGGCTACACCTTC
17	TRBV6-6	-	TRBJ2-3	-	CPIRPYRYTVSTDTQYF	TGTCCCATCAGGCCATACCGGTACACGGTGAGCACAGATACGCAGTATTTT
15	TRBV6-5	-	TRBJ2-5	TRBD1	CVSGRRTGLQETQYF	TGTGTCAGCGGCCGACGGACAGGGTTGCAGGAGACCCAGTACTTC
11	TRBV29-1	-	TRBJ2-1	-	CCGRSDNEQFF	TGCTGCGGGCGGAGTGACAATGAGCAGTTCTTC